This TCR beta chain was documented in a study of blood T cell repertoires in COVID-19. Background on the study: Specimens from acute and convalescent COVID-19 originated in the United States, Italy and Spain. Nucleic acid was either cDNA or gDNA, and it came from T cells, B-cell-depleted T cells, or PBMCs.

The Seattle patients, enrolled during active infection, were followed longitudinally. In the source study's methods: Amplifying reference gene primers gave estimates of nucleated cell counts. Clones were sequenced by immunoSEQ multiplex PCR, and TCRdb holds only the in-frame ones, with some missing. V, J and clone size are taken as reported in that table, and D and trimming were inferred from the DNA itself. Among some 250,000 clones listed, about four fifths were seen once. In regard to this clone: Different DNA sequences within this sample yield the same CDR3.

Specimen: peripheral blood. The clonotype originates from a woman older than 75 with COVID-19, enrolled during active disease.

In nucleotides, the CDR3 is TGCGCCAGCAGCTTGGTTCCTGACACTGAAGCTTTCTTT. It is translated as CASSLVPDTEAFF. This chain links TRBV5-1 with TRBJ1-1; D ambiguous. This CDR3 contains 13 residues. Germline CDR1 is SGHRS and CDR2 is YFSETQ. V was clipped by 0 bases and J by 3 bases, with 6 bases between them.